The 18 T cell receptor beta chains below all came from one sample that was sequenced in a study of T cell responses to AZD1222 COVID-19 vaccine. The method was immunoSEQ multiplex PCR; TCRdb's version includes in-frame clones alone and lacks a portion of them. The table records about 68,000 clones, around 86% of them present only once. Sequencing used peripheral blood, obtained on day 0 of AZD1222 vaccination. These receptor sequences come from an adult in good health.

This chain connects TRBV9 to TRBJ1-1; 7 nucleotides agree with TRBD1. V dropped 4 bases and J dropped 12; count of bases not matched to a gene: 9. The germline CDR1 and CDR2 sequences are SGDLS and YYNGEE. This CDR3 has 12 amino acids. The CDR3 sequence is CASSIETGRPFF. CDR3 sequence (DNA): TGTGCCAGCAGCATAGAGACAGGGAGACCTTTCTTT.

The chain joins TRBV19 to TRBJ1-6; D unresolved. V gave up 6 bases and J gave up 7 bases, with 13 bases separating them. Per the germline V gene, CDR1 is LNHDA and CDR2 is SQIVND (reference sequence). This CDR3 is built from 14 residues. This chain's CDR3 is CASSEGRANSPLHF. As DNA, the CDR3 is TGTGCCAGTAGCGAGGGTAGGGCGAATTCACCCCTCCACTTT.

The rearrangement uses TRBV7-2 and TRBJ2-1, with 8 bases fitting TRBD2. Germline V gene lookup returns CDR1 SGHTA and CDR2 FQGNSA. The CDR3 covers 14 residues. The V segment lost 6 bases and the J segment 3 bases; nucleotides outside the gene matches: 4. The DNA for the CDR3 is TGTGCCAGCAGGACTAGCGACTTCTACAATGAGCAGTTCTTC. This sequence encodes CASRTSDFYNEQFF.

This clone was seen just once. V usage is TRBV6-5 and J usage is TRBJ2-1; D unresolved. Trimming cost V 5 bases and J 4 bases, with 9 bases left between them. CDR3 length: 13 amino acids. Germline V CDR1 and CDR2: MNHEY, SVGAGI. In nucleotides, the CDR3 is TGTGCCAGCAGTCGTGGGTCTTACAATGAGCAGTTCTTC. Translation gives CASSRGSYNEQFF.

The chain combines TRBV6-5 with TRBJ2-2; 8 nucleotides match TRBD2. V shed 5 bases and J 5 bases; nucleotides not matched to a gene: 7. CDR1 and CDR2 (germline): MNHEY, SVGAGI. The CDR3 extends over 15 amino acids. The DNA of the CDR3 is TGTGCCAGCAGTATGAGCGGGAGTTTTACCGGGGAGCTGTTTTTT. Encoded protein: CASSMSGSFTGELFF.

The V call is TRBV15, the J call TRBJ1-5, with 7 bases that match TRBD1. Trimming took 3 bases from V and 3 from J; bases not matched to a gene: 8. Per the germline V gene, CDR1 is LNHNV and CDR2 is YYDKDF (reference sequence). The CDR3 runs 16 residues. The chain's CDR3 is CATSRAMGTANQPQHF. DNA of the CDR3: TGTGCCACCAGCAGGGCTATGGGGACAGCCAATCAGCCCCAGCATTTT.

The gene calls are TRBV7-2 and TRBJ2-1, with 11 bases identical to TRBD2. Germline V CDR1 and CDR2: SGHTA, FQGNSA. This CDR3 comprises 19 residues. Trimming cost V 0 bases and J 2 bases; bases outside gene matches: 9. The CDR3 reads CASSLARGLAALTYNEQFF. The CDR3 bases are TGTGCCAGCAGCTTAGCTCGGGGACTAGCGGCTCTTACCTACAATGAGCAGTTCTTC.

CDR3 sequence: CASSLGLGSYEQYF. CDR3 sequence (DNA): TGTGCCAGCAGCTTGGGACTAGGATCCTACGAGCAGTACTTC. The J gene is TRBJ2-7, the V gene TRBV7-2; 8 bases are a match to TRBD2. Germline V lookup: CDR1 SGHTA, CDR2 FQGNSA. The CDR3 contains 14 residues. Trimming took 3 bases from V and 1 from J; bases not matched to a gene: 2. The full variable domain, rest sourced from reference TRBV7-2 and TRBJ2-7, is GAGVSQSPSNKVTEKGKDVELRCDPISGHTALYWYRQSLGQGLEFLIYFQGNSAPDKSGLPSDRFSAERTGGSVSTLTIQRTQQEDSAVYLCASSLGLGSYEQYFGPGTRLTVT.

The chain is built from TRBV5-1 and TRBJ1-4; 8 nucleotides agree with TRBD1. The CDR3 has 15 amino acids. V trimming: 8 bases; J trimming: 3 bases; junction bases outside the gene matches: 9. Germline V gene data show CDR1 as SGHRS and CDR2 as YFSETQ. In DNA form, the CDR3 reads TGCGCCAGTCGCCGAGAACAGGGGGCTAATGAAAAACTGTTTTTT. It is translated as CASRREQGANEKLFF.

The chain carries TRBV5-4 and TRBJ2-7, with 9 bases fitting TRBD1. Germline CDR1 SGHNT, CDR2 YYREEE (reference sequence). The V gene end was trimmed by 5 bases and the J gene end by 7 bases; junction bases not matched to a gene: 13. The CDR3 has 15 residues. Here the CDR3 reads CASSSPGTGFGEQYF. CDR3 coding DNA: TGTGCCAGCAGTTCTCCCGGGACAGGGTTTGGGGAGCAGTACTTC.

The J gene is TRBJ1-1, the V gene TRBV10-3, with TRBD1 matching 8 bases. V gave up 2 bases and J gave up 5 bases; unmatched junction bases: 7. The CDR3 spans 15 residues. Germline V CDR1 and CDR2: ENHRY, SYGVKD. CDR3: CAISETGGRVTEAFF. CDR3 sequence (DNA): TGTGCCATCAGTGAGACAGGGGGAAGGGTTACTGAAGCTTTCTTT.

The rearrangement links TRBV7-6 to TRBJ2-7; D may be TRBD1 (6 bases). Germline CDR1 reads SGHVS; CDR2 reads FNYEAQ. The germline V and J ends were trimmed by 1 base and 2 bases, with 12 bases remaining between them. The CDR3 spans 15 residues. CDR3 residues: CASSLGVDRTYEQYF. The DNA for the CDR3 is TGTGCCAGCAGCTTAGGGGTGGACAGAACCTACGAGCAGTACTTC.

The chain links TRBV30 to TRBJ2-2, with D perhaps matching TRBD1 (5 bases). V lost 3 bases to trimming and J lost 8 bases, with 16 bases between them. Germline V gives CDR1 GTSNPN, CDR2 SVGIG (reference sequence). The CDR3 consists of 14 residues. CDR3: CAWRKGRSGGELFF. The CDR3 DNA is TGTGCCTGGAGGAAGGGGCGGTCCGGGGGGGAGCTGTTTTTT.

The chain joins TRBV24-1 to TRBJ2-3, with 8 bases matching TRBD1. V lost 3 bases, J lost 5 bases, and 9 bases stayed unmatched. Germline V gene data show CDR1 as KGHDR and CDR2 as SFDVKD. CDR3 length: 16 residues. The DNA of the CDR3 is TGTGCCACCAGTGATCCCCAGGGGGCAAAAAAAGATACGCAGTATTTT. This gives the protein CATSDPQGAKKDTQYF.

This chain joins TRBV6-5 and TRBJ2-7, with a weak D call TRBD2 (6 bases). Germline CDR1 MNHEY, CDR2 SVGAGI. The V gene lost 2 bases and the J gene lost 1 base, with 12 bases spanning the gap. The CDR3 extends over 15 amino acids. CDR3 DNA: TGTGCCAGCAGTTACGATCCGGGGAGGTCCTACGAGCAGTACTTC. This encodes CASSYDPGRSYEQYF.

This chain joins TRBV24-1 and TRBJ2-1; tentatively, D is TRBD1 or TRBD2 (5 bases each). The germline CDR1 and CDR2 sequences are KGHDR and SFDVKD. Trimming cost V 4 bases and J 8 bases, with 8 bases left between them. The CDR3 is 12 residues long. CDR3 amino acids: CATSEGEYEQFF. The CDR3, as DNA: TGTGCCACCAGTGAGGGGGAATATGAGCAGTTCTTC.

This rearrangement joins TRBV7-9 to TRBJ2-7; 9 bases are a match to TRBD1. Trimming at V came to 5 bases and at J to 6 bases, leaving 8 bases not matched to a gene. The germline CDR1 and CDR2 sequences are SEHNR and FQNEAQ (reference sequence). The CDR3 runs to 14 residues. The CDR3 spells CASSLPGTGSEQYF. CDR3 nucleotides: TGTGCCAGCAGCCTACCCGGGACAGGGTCCGAGCAGTACTTC.

V and J are TRBV2 and TRBJ1-4; 9 positions match TRBD1. This CDR3 is 14 amino acids long. V was clipped by 2 bases and J by 6 bases; unmatched bases: 1. The germline V gene encodes CDR1 SNHLY and CDR2 FYNNEI. CDR3 sequence (DNA): TGTGCCAGCAGTGAAACAGGGGGCGATGAAAAACTGTTTTTT. Translated: CASSETGGDEKLFF.